This T cell receptor beta chain is from a study of radiation and T cells in renal cell carcinoma. The data were produced by immunoSEQ multiplex PCR, yet TCRdb's version contains in-frame clones alone and is incomplete. The sample lists a few thousand clones, over 70% occurring once. Treatment in this sample: treatment-naive control, cytoreductive nephrectomy. The CDR3 is 14 residues long. Trimming cost V 3 bases and J 0 bases, with 6 bases left between them. Germline values: CDR1 SGHTA, CDR2 FQGNSA. The sequence was collected from a man aged 45-65 years with renal cell carcinoma. The V call is TRBV7-2, the J call TRBJ1-5, with D possibly matching TRBD1 (5 bases). Material: tumor tissue, obtained from a patient whose treatment was nephrectomy without radiotherapy. Here the CDR3 reads CASSLGDSNQPQHF. CDR3 DNA: TGTGCCAGCAGCTTGGGGGATAGCAATCAGCCCCAGCATTTT.